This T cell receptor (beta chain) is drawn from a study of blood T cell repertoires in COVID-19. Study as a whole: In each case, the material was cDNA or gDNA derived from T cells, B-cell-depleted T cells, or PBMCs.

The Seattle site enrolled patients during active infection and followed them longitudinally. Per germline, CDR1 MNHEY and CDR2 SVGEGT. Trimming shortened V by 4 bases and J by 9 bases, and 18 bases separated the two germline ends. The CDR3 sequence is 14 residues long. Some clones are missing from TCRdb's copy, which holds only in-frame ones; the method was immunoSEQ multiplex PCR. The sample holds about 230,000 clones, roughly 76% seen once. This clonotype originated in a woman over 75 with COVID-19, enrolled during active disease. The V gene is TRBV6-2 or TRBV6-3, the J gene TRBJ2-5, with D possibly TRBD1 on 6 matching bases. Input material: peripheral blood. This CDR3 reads CASSFLGVAGAQYF. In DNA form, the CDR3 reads TGTGCCAGCAGTTTCCTCGGAGTCGCAGGGGCCCAGTACTTC.